This TCR beta chain was observed in a study of blood T cell repertoires in COVID-19 (TCRdb year 2020). Regarding the complete study: The collaborator samples originated in the United States, Italy and Spain and spanned the acute and convalescent phases of COVID-19. The material from the prospective study consisted of cDNA or gDNA derived from T cells, B-cell-depleted T cells, or PBMCs. Subjects who had been exposed to COVID-19, were actively infected with it, or had recovered from it provided the deeply sampled blood TCRbeta repertoires that made up the dataset. The repertoires were made available in a free public database intended to serve as a resource for research on the immune response to SARS-CoV-2. The samples were drawn from the first 160 participants of the ongoing ImmuneRACE study and from about 1,200 subjects provided by 6 global collaborators. A de-identified subject ID, COVID-19 status, age in years and sex were almost always included in the sample metadata. Where available, HLA class I and class II types were taken from metadata supplied by the sample provider and were not determined by assay-based typing. General conclusions and limits of the study: Clinical and demographic metadata were provided uncurated, with the amount varying by source and participant.

TCRbeta CDR3 regions were amplified from genomic DNA by means of the immunoSEQ Assay, a bias-controlled multiplex PCR. Concerning the study's data processing: The number of nucleated cells in each sample was estimated from the amplification of reference gene primers within the assay. Sequence reads were collapsed and filtered to measure the absolute abundance of every unique TCRbeta CDR3 rearrangement. For each sample, productive Simpson clonality was calculated by taking the square root of Simpson's diversity index across productive rearrangements. Imported from immuneACCESS, the table was reduced by TCRdb to in-frame sequences with V and J called. These copies leave out some clones; in studies compared against another copy, an unresolved V gene accounts for under half, and the cause of the remainder is not known. That table gives V, J and clone size, and the DNA gave D and trimming. This sample is represented by fewer than 500,000 clones; roughly four fifths of them were singletons. More than 0.95% of the sample goes to the ten largest clones.

A word on this clone: The target of this receptor is not known. No clone much larger than this one lies a single base away; base qualities are absent.

The CDR3 contains 12 residues, cysteine and phenylalanine counted. The entry retains the CDR3 DNA only, 36 bases that are in frame from base 1. The germline V end is reduced by 8 bases and the J end by 6 bases; junction bases left unmatched: 1. The germline V gene encodes CDR1 SEHNR and CDR2 FQNEAQ (reference sequence). The collaborating institutions used their own protocols to collect whole blood in K2EDTA tubes. Collaborator samples were shipped for TCRbeta analysis as frozen whole blood, isolated PBMCs, or DNA extracted from either sample type. This receptor was identified in a human donor with acute or convalescent COVID-19. The donor label of this sample is uncertain. The source material was peripheral blood. The chain is made from TRBV7-9 and TRBJ2-3; 11 nucleotides in the junction match TRBD2. The DNA is as follows: TGTGCCAGCTCTAGCGGGAGGGATACGCAGTATTTT. Translated, it gives CASSSGRDTQYF.